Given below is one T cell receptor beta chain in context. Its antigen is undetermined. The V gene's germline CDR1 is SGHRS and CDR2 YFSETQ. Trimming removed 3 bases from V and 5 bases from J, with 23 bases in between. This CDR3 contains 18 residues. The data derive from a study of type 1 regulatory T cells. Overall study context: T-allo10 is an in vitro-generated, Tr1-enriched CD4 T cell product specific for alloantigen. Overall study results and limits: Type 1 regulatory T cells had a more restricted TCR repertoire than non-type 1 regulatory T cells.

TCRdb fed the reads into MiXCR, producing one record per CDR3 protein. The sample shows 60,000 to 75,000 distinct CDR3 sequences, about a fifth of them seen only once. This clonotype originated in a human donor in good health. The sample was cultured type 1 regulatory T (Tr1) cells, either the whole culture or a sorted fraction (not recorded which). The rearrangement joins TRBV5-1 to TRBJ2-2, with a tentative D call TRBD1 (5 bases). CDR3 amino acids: CASSSPWTPEPRTGELFF. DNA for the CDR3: TGCGCCAGCAGCTCACCCTGGACACCCGAACCACGGACCGGGGAGCTGTTTTTT.